The rows below give T cell receptor beta chains drawn from one sample of a study of tumor-infiltrating lymphocytes in primary liver carcinoma. TCRdb reprocessed the multiplex PCR reads with MiXCR, giving one entry per CDR3 protein. Found here are about 100,000 distinct CDR3 sequences, less than 75% of them singletons; the top ten hold around 25%. Material for sequencing was tumor-adjacent normal liver tissue. The receptors stem from a man in his forties or fifties with primary liver carcinoma and hepatitis B virus infection. Both conserved end residues are part of each CDR3. The D gene is left open where the match is weak. A clone size is listed for some rows: how often the clone was seen (once, few, many), or a class if it is expanded.

-,TRBJ2-6,-,TRBV6-5,CASSLWAGMKAGANVPTF,TGTGCCAGCAGTCTTTGGGCAGGGATGAAAGCTGGTGCCAACGTCCCGACTTTC
-,TRBJ2-1,TRBD2,TRBV29-1,CSAPGTSGRHSYEQFF,TGCAGCGCCCCGGGGACTAGTGGGAGGCACTCCTACGAGCAGTTCTTC
-,TRBJ1-4,-,TRBV28,CASSSPTTGKKLFF,TGTGCCAGCAGTTCGCCAACAACAGGGAAAAAACTGTTTTTT
-,TRBJ2-7,TRBD2,TRBV20-1,CGTTTSGRNTYEQYF,TGCGGTACCACGACTAGCGGGAGGAACACCTACGAGCAGTACTTC
few,TRBJ2-2,-,TRBV6-1,CASSEGQGFNTGELFF,TGTGCCAGCAGTGAAGGGCAGGGTTTTAATACCGGGGAGCTGTTTTTC
-,TRBJ2-7,TRBD1,TRBV11-2,CANSLSDFKGALSYEQYF,TGTGCCAACAGCTTATCTGATTTTAAGGGGGCTCTCTCCTATGAGCAGTACTTC
-,TRBJ2-3,-,TRBV5-5,CASSLVTDTQYF,TGTGCCAGCAGCTTGGTGACAGATACGCAGTATTTT
-,TRBJ1-2,-,TRBV24-1,CATSDTSLRTTEDYGYTF,TGTGCCACCAGTGATACAAGCCTCCGGACAACCGAGGACTATGGCTACACCTTC
many,TRBJ2-1,-,TRBV5-1,CASSLQGGRDEQFF,TGCGCCAGCAGCTTGCAAGGGGGAAGGGATGAGCAGTTCTTC
-,TRBJ2-4,-,TRBV11-2,CTSSFYGVNIQYF,TGTACCAGCAGCTTTTACGGTGTGAACATTCAGTACTTC
-,TRBJ2-5,TRBD2,TRBV11-2,CVSRRLEVREAQYF,TGTGTCAGCAGAAGACTGGAAGTCCGGGAGGCCCAGTACTTC
-,TRBJ2-7,-,TRBV11-2,CASSLARDARYGQYF,TGTGCCAGCAGCTTAGCGCGAGATGCAAGGTACGGGCAGTACTTC
-,TRBJ1-1,-,TRBV28,CASTMIPSNTEAFF,TGTGCCAGCACCATGATCCCATCGAACACTGAAGCTTTCTTT